A single sample is the source of the 3 T cell receptor beta chains below, sequenced in a study of blood T cell repertoires in COVID-19. Method: immunoSEQ multiplex PCR; TCRdb's copy keeps in-frame clones and lacks some. The data hold over 150,000 clones, with roughly 80% observed a single time. The material sequenced was PBMCs or T cells enriched from blood (not recorded which). All receptors derive from a man aged 40-49 years who had recovered from COVID-19.

The chain recombines TRBV5-1 with TRBJ2-7; 9 bases map to TRBD1. V dropped 3 bases and J dropped 6; count of bases not matched to a gene: 7. CDR1 is SGHRS and CDR2 is YFSETQ in the germline V gene. This CDR3 has 14 residues. CDR3: CASSSGQGFGEQYF. As DNA, the CDR3 is TGCGCCAGCAGCTCGGGACAGGGATTCGGCGAGCAGTACTTC.

In this sample, this clone turned up a few times. This chain connects TRBV2 to TRBJ1-2, with D hard to call. Germline CDR1 SNHLY, CDR2 FYNNEI. The CDR3 consists of 15 residues. Between the trimmed V and J ends, which lost 6 bases and 2 bases, there was a span of 16 bases. CDR3 bases: TGTGCCAGCAGGGGTACGCGGGATAGGAACTATGGCTACACCTTC. Protein product: CASRGTRDRNYGYTF.

This clone occurred many times. The sample has other DNA sequences that encode this CDR3 too. The chain carries TRBV19 and TRBJ1-1; TRBD1 matches 9 bases. The germline V gene has CDR1 LNHDA and CDR2 SQIVND (reference sequence). V was pared by 5 bases and J by 5 bases, with 3 bases of the junction left unmatched. This CDR3 is 13 amino acids long. CDR3 residues: CASSWTGETEAFF. The CDR3 region has the DNA TGTGCCAGTAGTTGGACAGGGGAGACTGAAGCTTTCTTT.